The rows below give T cell receptor beta chains drawn from one sample of a study of memory CD4+ T cells and cytomegalovirus serostatus. Clones were sequenced by immunoSEQ multiplex PCR, and TCRdb holds only the in-frame ones, with some missing. The sample lists some 41,000 clones; 70% to 80% were seen once. What was sequenced was memory CD4+ T cells from blood. The receptors derive from an adult in good health and CMV-seronegative. Each CDR3 is given with its conserved first and last residue. A row's size may be missing; if present it is once, few, many or a size class.

abundance	v_gene	j_gene	CDR3aa
.	TRBV19	TRBJ2-1	CASTFRGTSGYNEQFF
few	TRBV6-5	TRBJ2-7	CASSSGVRHEQYF
once	TRBV12-1	TRBJ2-1	CASSLGGLHNEQFF
.	TRBV7-7	TRBJ2-5	CASSLGEKETQYF
.	TRBV5-1	TRBJ1-1	CASSLGDPLNTEAFF
.	TRBV21-1	TRBJ2-5	CASETNRVETQYF
.	TRBV7-9	TRBJ1-1	CASSLPGQEAFF
few	TRBV2	TRBJ1-6	CASSEGSPYNSPLHF
.	TRBV4-1	TRBJ1-2	CASSQGLDQVYGYTF
.	TRBV6-6	TRBJ2-7	CASSSHDISYEQYF